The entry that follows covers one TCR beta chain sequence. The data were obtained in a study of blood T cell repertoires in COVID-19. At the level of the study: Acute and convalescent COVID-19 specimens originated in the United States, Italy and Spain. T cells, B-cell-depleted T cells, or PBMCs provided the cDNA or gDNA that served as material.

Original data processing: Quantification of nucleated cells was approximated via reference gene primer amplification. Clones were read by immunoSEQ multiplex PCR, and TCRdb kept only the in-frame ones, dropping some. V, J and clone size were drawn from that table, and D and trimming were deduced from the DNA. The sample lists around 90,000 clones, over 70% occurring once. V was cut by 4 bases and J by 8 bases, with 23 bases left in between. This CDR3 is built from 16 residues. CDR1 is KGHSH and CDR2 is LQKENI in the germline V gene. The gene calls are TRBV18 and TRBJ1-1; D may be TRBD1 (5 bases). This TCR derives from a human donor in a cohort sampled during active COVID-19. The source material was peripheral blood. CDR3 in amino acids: CASSLGGRGRVSEAFF. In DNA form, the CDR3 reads TGTGCCAGCTCACTGGGGGGGAGAGGTCGAGTCAGCGAAGCTTTCTTT.